This is a list of T cell receptor beta chains from one sample in a study of blood T cells in healthy people across ages. TCRdb passed the 5' RACE reads through MiXCR, listing each CDR3 protein once. The table records about 1.5 million distinct CDR3 sequences, 42% of them present only once. Sample: blood. These receptor sequences come from a woman under 30 in good health. CDR3s include the opening cysteine and the closing phenylalanine or tryptophan. A D gene is named only where the DNA matches it firmly. The size field is filled for only some rows; it gives once, few, many or a size class.

v_call	d_call	j_call	clone_size	cdr3_aa	cdr3_nt
TRBV7-6	-	TRBJ2-7	few	CASSFEAASSYEQYF	TGTGCCAGCAGCTTCGAGGCGGCGAGCTCCTACGAGCAGTACTTC
TRBV12-3/TRBV12-4	TRBD1	TRBJ1-2	-	CASSPRDSNHYGYTF	TGTGCCAGCAGCCCCCGGGACAGTAATCACTATGGCTACACCTTC
TRBV7-7	-	TRBJ1-5	few	CASSLEQGYSNQPQHF	TGTGCTAGCAGCTTAGAGCAGGGCTATAGCAATCAGCCCCAGCATTTT
TRBV4-3	TRBD1	TRBJ2-2	-	CASSQDPLRQGIVTGELFF	TGCGCCAGCAGCCAAGATCCTTTGAGACAGGGGATCGTAACCGGGGAGCTGTTTTTT
TRBV4-1	-	TRBJ1-2	-	CASSQAYFYTF	TGCGCCAGCAGCCAAGCGTATTTCTACACCTTC
TRBV11-2	-	TRBJ1-1	-	CASSFNSGRATEAFF	TGTGCCAGCAGCTTTAACTCCGGCCGGGCCACTGAAGCTTTCTTT
TRBV14	-	TRBJ1-4	-	CASSQLGRSNEKLFF	TGTGCCAGCAGCCAACTTGGCCGGAGTAATGAAAAACTGTTTTTT
TRBV5-1	TRBD1	TRBJ2-1	once	CASSSGTGSYNGQFF	TGCGCCAGCAGCTCCGGGACAGGGAGTTACAATGGGCAGTTCTTC
TRBV12-3/TRBV12-4	-	TRBJ1-1	-	CASSLWGGRHMNTEAFF	TGTGCCAGCAGTTTATGGGGGGGAAGGCACATGAACACTGAAGCTTTCTTT
TRBV5-1	-	TRBJ2-5	-	CASSPDSKGQYF	TGCGCCAGCAGCCCGGACTCTAAGGGGCAGTACTTC
TRBV12-5	-	TRBJ1-4	few	CASGLVLGVPNEKLFF	TGTGCTAGTGGTTTGGTACTTGGGGTTCCTAATGAAAAACTGTTTTTT
TRBV28	TRBD2	TRBJ2-7	-	CASRAVRDYLYEQYF	TGTGCCAGCAGGGCTGTCCGGGACTACCTCTACGAGCAGTACTTC
TRBV20-1	-	TRBJ1-5	-	CSATPRGGVSNQPQHF	TGCAGTGCTACGCCTAGGGGAGGGGTAAGCAATCAGCCCCAGCATTTT
TRBV20-1	-	TRBJ2-5	-	CSAVGEAQYF	TGCAGTGCTGTCGGGGAGGCCCAGTACTTC
TRBV12-3/TRBV12-4	-	TRBJ1-5	few	CASTPWGANQPQHF	TGTGCCAGCACCCCTTGGGGGGCAAATCAGCCCCAGCATTTT
TRBV18	TRBD1	TRBJ2-7	-	CASSPDRGAHEQYF	TGTGCCAGCTCACCGGACAGGGGCGCCCACGAGCAGTACTTC
TRBV24-1	TRBD1	TRBJ2-1	-	CATSDFTGGNEQFF	TGTGCCACCAGTGATTTTACAGGGGGTAATGAGCAGTTCTTC
TRBV7-8	-	TRBJ2-3	once	CASSLGNIRTDTQYF	TGTGCCAGCAGCTTAGGGAACATCCGGACAGATACGCAGTATTTT
TRBV28	TRBD1	TRBJ1-1	few	CASSLGQHRGLPTEAFF	TGTGCCAGCAGTTTAGGTCAACACAGGGGGCTACCAACTGAAGCTTTCTTT
TRBV4-1	TRBD2	TRBJ2-3	few	CASSHVRGTDTQYF	TGCGCCAGCAGCCACGTGCGGGGGACAGATACGCAGTATTTT
TRBV5-1	TRBD2	TRBJ2-1	few	CASSLAGGGDNEQFF	TGCGCCAGCAGCTTGGCCGGTGGGGGGGACAATGAGCAGTTCTTC
TRBV20-1	TRBD1	TRBJ1-2	-	CSAIGQGVRYGYTF	TGCAGTGCCATAGGACAGGGCGTTCGGTATGGCTACACCTTC
TRBV10-3	-	TRBJ1-4	-	CATAPSATNEKLFF	TGTGCCACTGCCCCGAGTGCAACTAATGAAAAACTGTTTTTT
TRBV28	TRBD2	TRBJ2-5	-	CASSLWSSGVQGTQYF	TGTGCCAGCAGTTTATGGTCTAGCGGGGTCCAAGGGACCCAGTACTTC
TRBV30	-	TRBJ1-5	-	CAWTRGGGYQPQHF	TGTGCCTGGACCCGAGGGGGGGGCTATCAGCCCCAGCATTTT
TRBV12-3/TRBV12-4	-	TRBJ2-2	-	CASSLRGGGDITGELFF	TGTGCCAGCAGTTTAAGGGGAGGCGGGGATATCACCGGGGAGCTGTTTTTT
TRBV18	-	TRBJ2-7	-	CASSGANSYEQYF	TGTGCCAGCTCAGGTGCCAACTCCTACGAGCAGTACTTC
TRBV2	-	TRBJ2-7	few	CASSEGSYYEQYF	TGTGCCAGCAGTGAGGGCAGCTACTACGAGCAGTACTTC
TRBV10-3	-	TRBJ1-5	-	CAISEWGEFNQPQHF	TGTGCCATCAGTGAGTGGGGGGAGTTCAATCAGCCCCAGCATTTT
TRBV27	-	TRBJ2-5	few	CASTTGETQYF	TGTGCCAGCACCACTGGAGAGACCCAGTACTTC
TRBV6-5	-	TRBJ2-7	-	CASTPGPRFYEQYF	TGTGCCAGCACTCCGGGGCCTCGTTTCTACGAGCAGTACTTC
TRBV20-1	-	TRBJ1-2	few	CSAGQGFGYTF	TGCAGTGCTGGGCAGGGGTTTGGCTACACCTTC
TRBV4-1	TRBD1	TRBJ2-1	-	CASSRRGQGVYEQFF	TGCGCCAGCAGCCGTCGCGGACAGGGGGTCTATGAGCAGTTCTTC
TRBV27	TRBD2	TRBJ2-3	few	CATGTSVRGTDTQYF	TGTGCCACCGGGACTAGCGTGAGGGGCACAGATACGCAGTATTTT
TRBV5-1	TRBD1	TRBJ2-1	-	CASSSGDRVAYNEQFF	TGCGCCAGCAGCTCCGGGGACAGGGTTGCCTACAATGAGCAGTTCTTC
TRBV20-1	TRBD2	TRBJ2-5	-	CSARGFLLAGVEDEQYF	TGCAGTGCTAGAGGCTTCCTCCTAGCGGGAGTAGAGGATGAGCAGTACTTC
TRBV6-2/TRBV6-3	-	TRBJ1-2	few	CASSFWTEGYGYTF	TGTGCCAGCAGTTTTTGGACAGAAGGATATGGCTACACCTTC
TRBV7-8	-	TRBJ1-2	-	CASSFLRADGYTF	TGTGCCAGCAGCTTCCTACGGGCGGATGGCTACACCTTC
TRBV28	TRBD2	TRBJ2-1	few	CASSPSLAGVTFYNEQFF	TGTGCCAGCAGTCCCTCGCTAGCGGGAGTAACCTTTTACAATGAGCAGTTCTTC
TRBV6-2/TRBV6-3	-	TRBJ1-1	-	CASSYSYYMNTEAFF	TGTGCCAGCAGTTACTCTTATTACATGAACACTGAAGCTTTCTTT
TRBV6-6	TRBD1	TRBJ2-7	few	CASSYPGTGLYEQYF	TGTGCCAGCAGTTACCCCGGGACAGGGCTCTACGAGCAGTACTTC
TRBV7-2	TRBD2	TRBJ2-7	-	CASSTLAGVIHEQYF	TGTGCCAGCAGCACACTAGCGGGAGTAATCCACGAGCAGTACTTC
TRBV5-1	-	TRBJ2-2	few	CASSLQTGELFF	TGTGCCAGCAGTTTACAAACCGGGGAGCTGTTTTTT
TRBV20-1	TRBD2	TRBJ2-6	-	CSARGTSGSRAGANVLTF	TGCAGTGCTAGAGGGACTAGCGGGAGTCGGGCTGGGGCCAACGTCCTGACTTTC
TRBV7-2	-	TRBJ1-6	-	CASSLAHRGRSSPLHF	TGTGCCAGTAGCTTAGCGCACCGGGGGCGTAGTTCACCCCTCCACTTT